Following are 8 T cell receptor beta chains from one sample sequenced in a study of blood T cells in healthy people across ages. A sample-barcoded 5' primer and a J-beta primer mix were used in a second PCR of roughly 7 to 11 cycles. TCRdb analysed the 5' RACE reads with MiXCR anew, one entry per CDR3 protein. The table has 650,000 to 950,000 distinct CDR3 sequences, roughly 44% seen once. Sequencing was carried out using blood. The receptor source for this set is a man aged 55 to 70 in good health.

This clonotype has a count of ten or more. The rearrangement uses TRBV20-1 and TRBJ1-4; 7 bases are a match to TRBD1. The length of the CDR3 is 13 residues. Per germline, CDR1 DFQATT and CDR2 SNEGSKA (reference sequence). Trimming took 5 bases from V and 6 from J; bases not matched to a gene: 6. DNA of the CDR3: TGCAGTGCTGGACAAGACAGGGATGAAAAACTGTTTTTT. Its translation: CSAGQDRDEKLFF.

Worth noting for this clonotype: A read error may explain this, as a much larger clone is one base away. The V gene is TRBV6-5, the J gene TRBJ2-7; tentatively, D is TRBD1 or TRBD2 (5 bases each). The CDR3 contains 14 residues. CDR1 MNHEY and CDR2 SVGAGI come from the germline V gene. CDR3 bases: TGTGTCAGCAGCCCCGGGGCAGCTACCTACGAGCAGTACTTC. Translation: CVSSPGAATYEQYF.

The CDR3 here is CASSTATRYNEQYF. The CDR3 nucleotides read TGTGCCAGCAGCACCGCGACTAGATACAATGAGCAGTACTTC. The chain links TRBV9 to TRBJ2-7, with D possibly matching TRBD2 (6 bases). Germline V gives CDR1 SGDLS, CDR2 YYNGEE. The V end lost 4 bases, the J end lost 7 bases, and 18 bases lay between the germline ends. This CDR3 has 14 residues.

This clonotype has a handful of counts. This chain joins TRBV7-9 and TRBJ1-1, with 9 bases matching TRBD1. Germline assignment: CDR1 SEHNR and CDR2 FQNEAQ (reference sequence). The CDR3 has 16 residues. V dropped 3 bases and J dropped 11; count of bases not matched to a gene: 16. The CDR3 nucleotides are TGTGCCAGCAGCTTCGCCGACCCGAGTTCCGGGACAGGGGCTTTCTTT. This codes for CASSFADPSSGTGAFF.

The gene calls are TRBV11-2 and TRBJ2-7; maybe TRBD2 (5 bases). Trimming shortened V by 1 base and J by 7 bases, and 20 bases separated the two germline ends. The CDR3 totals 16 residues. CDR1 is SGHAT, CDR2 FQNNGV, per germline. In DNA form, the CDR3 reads TGTGCCAGCAGCTTAGGGGCCGCTTTCTCCGGGGTTGAGCAGTACTTC. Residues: CASSLGAAFSGVEQYF.

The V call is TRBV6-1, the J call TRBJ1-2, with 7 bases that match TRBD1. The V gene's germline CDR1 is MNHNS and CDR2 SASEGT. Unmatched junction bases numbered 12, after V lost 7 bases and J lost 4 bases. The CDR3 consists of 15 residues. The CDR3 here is CASIPQGPLLYGYTF. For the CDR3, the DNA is TGTGCCAGCATCCCACAGGGGCCCCTTCTCTATGGCTACACCTTC.

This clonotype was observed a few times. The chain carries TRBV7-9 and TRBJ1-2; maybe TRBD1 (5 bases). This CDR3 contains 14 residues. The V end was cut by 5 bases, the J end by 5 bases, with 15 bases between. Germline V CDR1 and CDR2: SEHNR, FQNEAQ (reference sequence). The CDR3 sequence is CASSPTFGGYGYTF. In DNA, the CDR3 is TGTGCCAGCAGCCCAACATTCGGGGGGTATGGCTACACCTTC.

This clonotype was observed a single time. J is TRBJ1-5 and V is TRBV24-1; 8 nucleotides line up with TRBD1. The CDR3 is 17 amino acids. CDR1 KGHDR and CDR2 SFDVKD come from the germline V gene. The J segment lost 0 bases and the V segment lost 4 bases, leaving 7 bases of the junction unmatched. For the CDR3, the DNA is TGTGCCACCAGTGAAGACAGGGGCCCCCTTAGCAATCAGCCCCAGCATTTT. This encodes CATSEDRGPLSNQPQHF.